The T cell receptor beta chain described here comes from a study of cytomegalovirus exposure and HLA in healthy donors. The PCR had 60 Vbeta and 13 Jbeta primers. Assay: immunoSEQ multiplex PCR; the TCRdb copy retains only in-frame clones and omits some. This repertoire includes more than 45,000 clones. The study, taken as a whole, reports: Donors were assumed by presence/absence analyses to have roughly uniform sequencing depth.

About this clone itself: Its antigen is unidentified.

Healthy bone marrow donors made up the donors. Sequencing input: PBMCs. This clonotype originated in a woman aged 40 to 50 in good health and CMV-seronegative.

The DNA for the CDR3 is TGTGCCAGCACGGTGCGGGGGGCTGGGGCCAACGTCCTGACTTTC. Amino acids: CASTVRGAGANVLTF. The V and J genes are TRBV2 and TRBJ2-6, with 8 bases fitting TRBD2. The CDR3 is made up of 15 amino acids. Germline-derived CDR1 and CDR2 are SNHLY and FYNNEI. V lost 7 bases and J lost 2; bases outside the gene matches: 4.